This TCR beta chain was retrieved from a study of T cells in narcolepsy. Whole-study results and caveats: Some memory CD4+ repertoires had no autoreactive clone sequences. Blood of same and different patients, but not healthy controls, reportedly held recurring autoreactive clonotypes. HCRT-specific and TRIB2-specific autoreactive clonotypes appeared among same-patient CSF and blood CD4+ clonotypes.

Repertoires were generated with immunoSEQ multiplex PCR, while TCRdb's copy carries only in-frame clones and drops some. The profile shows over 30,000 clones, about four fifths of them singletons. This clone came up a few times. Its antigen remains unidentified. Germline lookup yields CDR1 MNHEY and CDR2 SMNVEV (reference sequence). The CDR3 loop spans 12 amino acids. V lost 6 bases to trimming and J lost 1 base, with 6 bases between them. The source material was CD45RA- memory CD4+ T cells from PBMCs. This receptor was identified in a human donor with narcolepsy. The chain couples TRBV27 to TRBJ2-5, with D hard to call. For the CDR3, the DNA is TGTGCCAGCAGCCGGCCCCAAGAGACCCAGTACTTC. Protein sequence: CASSRPQETQYF.